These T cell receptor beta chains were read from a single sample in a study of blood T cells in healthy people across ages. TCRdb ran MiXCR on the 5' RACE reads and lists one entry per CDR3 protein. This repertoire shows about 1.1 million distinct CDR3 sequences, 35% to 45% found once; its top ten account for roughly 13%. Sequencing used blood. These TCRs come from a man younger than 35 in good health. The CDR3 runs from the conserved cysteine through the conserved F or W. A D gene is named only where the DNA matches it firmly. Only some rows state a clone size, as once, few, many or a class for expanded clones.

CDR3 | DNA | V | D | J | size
CASSPRLAGDRLSYNEQFF | TGTGCCAGCAGCCCGAGACTAGCGGGGGACCGTCTCTCCTACAATGAGCAGTTCTTC | TRBV7-2 | TRBD2 | TRBJ2-1 | .
CASSPTGQEAFF | TGTGCCAGCAGCCCTACGGGACAGGAAGCTTTCTTT | TRBV6-6 | TRBD1 | TRBJ1-1 | .
CSARSGAGKEQFF | TGCAGTGCTAGGAGCGGGGCCGGAAAGGAGCAGTTCTTC | TRBV20-1 | TRBD2 | TRBJ2-1 | .
CSAPDPTNEKLFF | TGCAGTGCCCCGGACCCCACTAATGAAAAACTGTTTTTT | TRBV20-1 | . | TRBJ1-4 | .
CSVSFASTDTQYF | TGCAGTGTTAGCTTCGCGAGCACAGATACGCAGTATTTT | TRBV20-1 | . | TRBJ2-3 | .
CASSLRYENTEAFF | TGCGCCAGCAGCCTAAGGTATGAGAACACTGAAGCTTTCTTT | TRBV5-1 | . | TRBJ1-1 | .
CANSSGGVEGREQYF | TGTGCCAACAGTTCTGGGGGGGTCGAAGGGCGCGAGCAGTACTTC | TRBV6-5 | TRBD2 | TRBJ2-7 | .
CASSLGGRATSGTDTQYF | TGTGCCAGCAGCCTTGGGGGGAGGGCGACTAGCGGCACAGATACGCAGTATTTT | TRBV4-2 | TRBD2 | TRBJ2-3 | few
CASSLGGGVTYNEQFF | TGTGCCAGCAGCTTGGGCGGGGGCGTCACCTACAATGAGCAGTTCTTC | TRBV7-9 | . | TRBJ2-1 | few
CASSPILMVFGTDTQYF | TGTGCCAGCAGCCCGATATTAATGGTGTTCGGCACAGATACGCAGTATTTT | TRBV7-9 | . | TRBJ2-3 | few
CASSFLMQRGGKGEQFF | TGTGCCAGCAGTTTCTTAATGCAAAGGGGGGGGAAAGGTGAGCAGTTCTTC | TRBV12-3/TRBV12-4 | . | TRBJ2-1 | few
CASSWATGFAYF | TGTGCCAGCAGCTGGGCCACAGGCTTTGCGTACTTC | TRBV7-2 | . | TRBJ2-4 | few
CASSFWTGAGEQFF | TGTGCCAGCAGCTTTTGGACTGGTGCTGGAGAGCAGTTCTTC | TRBV7-2 | . | TRBJ2-1 | .
CASNGDRSTDTQYF | TGCGCCAGCAACGGGGACAGATCCACAGATACGCAGTATTTT | TRBV4-1 | TRBD1 | TRBJ2-3 | .